This TCR beta chain originates from a study of human T cells and chemical hapten exposure. Notes on the study in general: The donor cohort had alopecia, so its immune response may not match that of healthy people.

CDR1 MNHEY and CDR2 SMNVEV come from the germline V gene (reference sequence). With 0 bases removed from V and 6 bases from J, the gap between germline ends came to 9 bases. This CDR3 is 13 amino acids long. Time point reported: pre-sensitization, week 0. Treatment denoted: therapeutic diphenylcyclopropenone sensitization with weekly scalp DPC. One entry per CDR3 protein results from TCRdb running MiXCR on the RACE reads. The table lists around 330,000 distinct CDR3 sequences, 4.5% to 7% of them singletons. This clonotype turned up a few times. The target antigen is unknown. Sequenced here: whole blood, sampled in connection with sensitization to the hapten diphenylcyclopropenone (DPC). This clonotype was obtained from a woman younger than 35 with alopecia areata. Some clones in this sample may be carry-over from other donors' samples. The rearrangement uses TRBV27 and TRBJ2-7, with D possibly TRBD2 on 6 matching bases. CDR3 bases: TGTGCCAGCAGTTTATCAGGAGGGTTCGAGCAGTACTTC. Its protein is CASSLSGGFEQYF.